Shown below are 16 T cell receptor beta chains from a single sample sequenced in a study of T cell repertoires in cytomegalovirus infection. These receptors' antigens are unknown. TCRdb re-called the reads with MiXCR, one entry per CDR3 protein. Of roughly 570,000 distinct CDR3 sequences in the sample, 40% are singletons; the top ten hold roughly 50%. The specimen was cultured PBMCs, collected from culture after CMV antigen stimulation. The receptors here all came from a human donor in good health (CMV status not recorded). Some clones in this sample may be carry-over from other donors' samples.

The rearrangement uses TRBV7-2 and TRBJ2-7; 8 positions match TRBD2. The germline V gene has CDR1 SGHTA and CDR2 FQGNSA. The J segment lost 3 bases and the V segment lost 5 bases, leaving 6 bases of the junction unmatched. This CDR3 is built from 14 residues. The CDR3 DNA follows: TGTGCCAGCAGCGGGGGACTAGGACTCTACGAGCAGTACTTC. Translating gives CASSGGLGLYEQYF.

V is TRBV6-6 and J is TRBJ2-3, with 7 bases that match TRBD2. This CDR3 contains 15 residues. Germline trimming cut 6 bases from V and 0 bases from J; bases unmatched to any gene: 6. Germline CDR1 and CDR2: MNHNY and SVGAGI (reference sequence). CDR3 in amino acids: CASSRSGASTDTQYF. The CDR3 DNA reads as TGTGCCAGCAGCCGCAGCGGGGCTAGCACAGATACGCAGTATTTT.

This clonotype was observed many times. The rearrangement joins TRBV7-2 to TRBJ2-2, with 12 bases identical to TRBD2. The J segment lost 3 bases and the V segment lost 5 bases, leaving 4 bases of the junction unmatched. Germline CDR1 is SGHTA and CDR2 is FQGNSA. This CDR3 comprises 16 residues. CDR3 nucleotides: TGTGCCAGCAGCCTACGACTAGCGGGAGACACCGGGGAGCTGTTTTTT. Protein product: CASSLRLAGDTGELFF.

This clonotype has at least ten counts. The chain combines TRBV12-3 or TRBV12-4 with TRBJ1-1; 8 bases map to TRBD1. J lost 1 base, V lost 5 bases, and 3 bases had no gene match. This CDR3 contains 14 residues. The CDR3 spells CASSRGQGNTEAFF. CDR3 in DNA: TGTGCCAGCAGTCGAGGACAGGGGAACACTGAAGCTTTCTTT.

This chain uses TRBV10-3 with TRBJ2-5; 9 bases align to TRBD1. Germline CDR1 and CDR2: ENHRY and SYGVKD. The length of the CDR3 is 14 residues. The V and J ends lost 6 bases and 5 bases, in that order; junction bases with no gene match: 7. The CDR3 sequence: CAISRDRVHETQYF. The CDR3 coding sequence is TGTGCCATCAGCCGGGACAGGGTGCACGAGACCCAGTACTTC.

CDR3 DNA sequence: TGTGCCAGCAGTTCAGGGACAGGGGCTTTTCTTAAGCCCTACGAGCAGTACTTC. The encoded protein is CASSSGTGAFLKPYEQYF. The genes are TRBV6-1 and TRBJ2-7, with 10 bases aligning to TRBD1. J lost 2 bases, V lost 5 bases, and 15 bases had no gene match. The length of the CDR3 is 18 residues. Germline assignment: CDR1 MNHNS and CDR2 SASEGT.

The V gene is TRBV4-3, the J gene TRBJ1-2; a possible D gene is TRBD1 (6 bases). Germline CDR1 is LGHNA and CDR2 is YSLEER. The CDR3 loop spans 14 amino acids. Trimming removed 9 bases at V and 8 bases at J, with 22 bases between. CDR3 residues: CASTYDRRVGGYTF. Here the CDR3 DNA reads TGCGCCAGTACCTATGACAGGAGGGTAGGGGGCTACACCTTC.

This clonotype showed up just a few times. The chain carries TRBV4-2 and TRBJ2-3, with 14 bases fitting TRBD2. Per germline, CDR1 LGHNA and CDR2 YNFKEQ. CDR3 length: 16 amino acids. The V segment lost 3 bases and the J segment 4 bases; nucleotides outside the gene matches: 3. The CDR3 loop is CASSQTTSGGADTQYF. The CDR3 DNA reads TGTGCCAGCAGCCAGACGACTAGCGGGGGGGCAGATACGCAGTATTTT.

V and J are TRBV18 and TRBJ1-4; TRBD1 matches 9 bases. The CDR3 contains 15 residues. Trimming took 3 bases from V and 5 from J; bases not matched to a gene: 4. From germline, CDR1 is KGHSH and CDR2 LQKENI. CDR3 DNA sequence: TGTGCCAGCTCACCGCGGACAGGGGCCAATGAAAAACTGTTTTTT. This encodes CASSPRTGANEKLFF. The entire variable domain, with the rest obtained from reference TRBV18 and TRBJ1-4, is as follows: NAGVMQNPRHLVRRRGQEARLRCSPMKGHSHVYWYRQLPEEGLKFMVYLQKENIIDESGMPKERFSAEFPKEGPSILRIQQVVRGDSAAYFCASSPRTGANEKLFFGSGTQLSVL.

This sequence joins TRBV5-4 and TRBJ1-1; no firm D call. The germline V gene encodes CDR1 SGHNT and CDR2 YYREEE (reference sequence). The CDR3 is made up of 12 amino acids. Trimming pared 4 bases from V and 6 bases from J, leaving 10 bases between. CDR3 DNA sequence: TGTGCCAGCAGCCTGATGGGCGCTGAAGCTTTCTTT. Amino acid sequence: CASSLMGAEAFF.

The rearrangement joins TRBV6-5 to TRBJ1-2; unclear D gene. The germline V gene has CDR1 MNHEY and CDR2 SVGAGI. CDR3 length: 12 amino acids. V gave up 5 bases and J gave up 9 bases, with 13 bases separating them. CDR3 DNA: TGTGCCAGCAGTAGGGAAAGGGTGCGCTACACCTTC. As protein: CASSRERVRYTF.

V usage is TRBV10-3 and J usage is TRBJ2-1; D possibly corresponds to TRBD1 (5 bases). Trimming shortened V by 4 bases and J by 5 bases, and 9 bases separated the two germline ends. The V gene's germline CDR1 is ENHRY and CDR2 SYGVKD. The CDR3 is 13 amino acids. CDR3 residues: CAISGQKNNEQFF. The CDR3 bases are TGTGCCATCAGTGGACAGAAGAACAATGAGCAGTTCTTC.

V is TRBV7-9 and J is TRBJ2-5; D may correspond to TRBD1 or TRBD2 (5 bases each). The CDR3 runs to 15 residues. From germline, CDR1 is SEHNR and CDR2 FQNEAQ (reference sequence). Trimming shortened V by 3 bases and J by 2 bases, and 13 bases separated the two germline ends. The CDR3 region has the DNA TGTGCCAGCAGCTTCGTCACCTGGGGGCAAGAGACCCAGTACTTC. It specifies CASSFVTWGQETQYF.

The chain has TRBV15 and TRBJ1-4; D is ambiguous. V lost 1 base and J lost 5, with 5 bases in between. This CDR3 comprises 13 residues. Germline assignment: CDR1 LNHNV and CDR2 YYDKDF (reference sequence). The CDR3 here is CATSRVGNEKLFF. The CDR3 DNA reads TGTGCCACCAGCAGAGTGGGGAATGAAAAACTGTTTTTT.

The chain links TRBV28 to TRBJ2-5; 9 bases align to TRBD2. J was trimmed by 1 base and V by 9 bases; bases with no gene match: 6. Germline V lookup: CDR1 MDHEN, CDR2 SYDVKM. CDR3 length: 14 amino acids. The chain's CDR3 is CASAGGFLQETQYF. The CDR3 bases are TGTGCCAGTGCGGGGGGGTTTCTCCAAGAGACCCAGTACTTC.

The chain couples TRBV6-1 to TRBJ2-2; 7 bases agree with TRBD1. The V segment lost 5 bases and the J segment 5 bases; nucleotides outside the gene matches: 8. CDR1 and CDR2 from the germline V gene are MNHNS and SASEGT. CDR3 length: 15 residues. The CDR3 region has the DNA TGTGCCAGCAGTCCCCGGGACAGACTAACCGGGGAGCTGTTTTTT. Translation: CASSPRDRLTGELFF.